The T cell receptor (beta chain) described here comes from a study of blood T cell repertoires in COVID-19. Profiling relied on immunoSEQ multiplex PCR, and the TCRdb table lists in-frame clones only, not all of them. This table holds some 110,000 clones, more than 80% found once. V gave up 4 bases and J gave up 0 bases, with 10 bases separating them. CDR1 SGDLS and CDR2 YYNGEE come from the germline V gene. The CDR3 consists of 14 residues. This clone has only a few counts. The J gene is TRBJ1-2, the V gene TRBV9; D gene unclear. The source of this sequence is a woman aged 55-70 years with acute or convalescent COVID-19. Sample: peripheral blood. CDR3 loop: CASSPGHSNYGYTF. As DNA, the CDR3 is TGTGCCAGCAGCCCAGGCCACTCTAACTATGGCTACACCTTC.